This T cell receptor (beta chain) was retrieved from a study of cytomegalovirus exposure and HLA in healthy donors. Regarding the study as a whole: Analysis performed later found roughly 17,000 TCR beta sequences associated with HLA alleles at 0.05 false discovery rate.

V was trimmed by 3 bases and J by 4 bases, leaving 14 bases between them. There are 15 residues in the CDR3. Germline V CDR1 and CDR2: SGDLS, YYNGEE. For this clone: The antigen remains unidentified.

It was with 60 Vbeta and 13 Jbeta primers that the PCR ran. Sequencing was performed with immunoSEQ multiplex PCR; in TCRdb, only in-frame clones are kept and a portion is missing. The sample includes about 160,000 clones, around four fifths of them seen just once. This sequence joins TRBV9 and TRBJ1-5; weak D call: TRBD1 (6 bases). Input material: PBMCs. The source of this sequence is a girl aged 2-10 years in good health and CMV-seropositive. CDR3 bases: TGTGCCAGCAGCGAAGGGCCAGGGGCTAATCAGCCCCAGCATTTT. Protein: CASSEGPGANQPQHF.